This passage covers 9 T cell receptor beta chains from one sample sequenced in a study of shared clonotypes between healthy human individuals. Here immunoSEQ multiplex PCR was the method, and the copy in TCRdb shows in-frame clones only, minus some. The data show fewer than 3 million clones, roughly 90% seen once. Sequencing was performed on naive CD4+ T cells from PBMCs. Subset reported: CD45RA+ positively selected. All receptors derive from a man between 18 and 29 years old in good health. Some clones in this sample may be carry-over from other donors' samples.

About this clone: Other DNA sequences in the same sample also yield this CDR3. The chain combines TRBV5-4 with TRBJ1-1, with a weak D call TRBD1 (6 bases). Trimming took 3 bases from V and 1 from J, leaving 7 bases between them. This CDR3 comprises 13 residues. Germline CDR1 is SGHNT and CDR2 is YYREEE (reference sequence). The CDR3 coding sequence is TGTGCCAGCAGCTCGACAGGGAACACTGAAGCTTTCTTT. This codes for CASSSTGNTEAFF.

The V gene is TRBV15, the J gene TRBJ2-7, with D maybe TRBD1 (6 bases). With 0 bases removed from V and 2 bases from J, the gap between germline ends came to 11 bases. Looked up from germline, CDR1 is LNHNV and CDR2 is YYDKDF (reference sequence). The CDR3 runs to 15 residues. The CDR3 sequence is CATSRDPQGAYEQYF. The DNA for the CDR3 is TGTGCCACCAGCAGAGACCCACAGGGTGCCTACGAGCAGTACTTC.

The chain has TRBV5-4 and TRBJ1-4, with a possible D match to TRBD1 (6 bases). The CDR3 length is 15 residues. Trimming took 3 bases from V and 7 from J, leaving 16 bases between them. Germline V lookup: CDR1 SGHNT, CDR2 YYREEE (reference sequence). This CDR3 is CASSSQGRAGEKLFF. The CDR3, as DNA: TGTGCCAGCAGCTCCCAGGGGAGGGCTGGTGAAAAACTGTTTTTT.

This sequence joins TRBV18 and TRBJ2-3; weak D call: TRBD2 (5 bases). From germline, CDR1 is KGHSH and CDR2 LQKENI. The CDR3 spans 15 residues. Trimming removed 1 base from V and 3 bases from J, with 11 bases in between. CDR3: CASSPLALGTDTQYF. The CDR3 DNA sequence: TGTGCCAGCTCACCACTAGCGTTGGGTACAGATACGCAGTATTTT.

This clone was picked up one time. The genes are TRBV28 and TRBJ2-7; TRBD2 is a possible D gene (5 bases). The CDR3 has 15 amino acids. Germline lookup yields CDR1 MDHEN and CDR2 SYDVKM. V lost 2 bases and J lost 4, with 15 bases in between. CDR3 sequence reads: CASSLAGQTGYEQYF. The CDR3 DNA reads as TGTGCCAGCAGTTTAGCCGGGCAAACGGGGTACGAGCAGTACTTC.

Of note for this clone: Other DNA sequences within the sample encode an identical CDR3. The gene calls are TRBV6-6 and TRBJ1-1; D is perhaps TRBD1 (6 bases). Per the germline V gene, CDR1 is MNHNY and CDR2 is SVGAGI (reference sequence). The length of the CDR3 is 15 residues. Trimming removed 6 bases from V and 1 base from J, with 15 bases in between. CDR3 protein: CASSPTGGRNTEAFF. CDR3 in DNA: TGTGCCAGCAGCCCCACGGGGGGCAGGAACACTGAAGCTTTCTTT.

The chain employs TRBV6-1 and TRBJ2-5, with TRBD2 as a possible D gene (6 bases). Trimming cost V 5 bases and J 10 bases, with 20 bases left between them. Germline V gene data show CDR1 as MNHNS and CDR2 as SASEGT. The CDR3 has 14 residues. This CDR3 is CASSTPGGGWDQYF. CDR3 nucleotide sequence: TGTGCCAGCAGTACCCCCGGGGGTGGGTGGGACCAGTACTTC.

This clone is a singleton in its sample. This chain joins TRBV6-4 and TRBJ2-1; either TRBD1 or TRBD2 may supply D (5 bases each). Germline V gene sequence: CDR1 MRHNA, CDR2 SNTAGT. V shed 5 bases and J shed 9 bases, with 14 bases lying between them. The CDR3 sequence is 13 residues long. In DNA, the CDR3 is TGTGCCAGCAGTACCGGGACCGCAGGTGAGCAGTTCTTC. This translates into CASSTGTAGEQFF.

The chain uses TRBV6-1 and TRBJ2-3; possible D gene TRBD2, 5 bases. The CDR3 has 12 residues. Trimming pared 10 bases from V and 3 bases from J, leaving 11 bases between. Germline values: CDR1 MNHNS, CDR2 SASEGT. The DNA for the CDR3 is TGTGCCACCGACGGCGGGACAGATACGCAGTATTTT. Protein product: CATDGGTDTQYF.